Listed below are T cell receptor beta chains from one sample, sequenced in a study of blood T cell repertoires in COVID-19. The protocol was immunoSEQ multiplex PCR, while the TCRdb copy is restricted to in-frame clones and leaves out a portion. The sample shows around 98,000 clones, about four fifths of them seen only once. Sequenced material: peripheral blood. The receptors stem from a woman between 55 and 75 years old with acute or convalescent COVID-19. Both conserved end residues are part of each CDR3. A D gene is named only where the DNA matches it firmly. Clone sizes are given selectively: once, few, many, or a class where the clone is expanded.

>TRBJ2-7|.|TRBV28|TRBD1
TGTGCCAGCAGTTTATGGGGACAGGGCTACGAGCAGTACTTC
CASSLWGQGYEQYF
>TRBJ2-2|.|TRBV19|.
TGTGCCAGTAGTATTCGCGGGCCGCGGACCGGGGAGCTGTTTTTT
CASSIRGPRTGELFF
>TRBJ2-3|.|TRBV10-2|TRBD2
TGCGCCAGCAGTGAGTATGGCGGGGGGCCCACAGATACGCAGTATTTT
CASSEYGGGPTDTQYF
>TRBJ2-5|.|TRBV11-3|.
TGTGCCAGCAGCCAGAGCAGGGGATTAGAGACCCAGTACTTC
CASSQSRGLETQYF
>TRBJ2-5|.|TRBV5-1|TRBD2
TGCGCCAGCAGCCGCGAGGCTAGCGGGGTAGAGACCCAGTACTTC
CASSREASGVETQYF
>TRBJ1-1|.|TRBV7-2|.
TGTGCCAGCAGCTCTCACCCCCGGGTTTTGGGCACTGAAGCTTTCTTT
CASSSHPRVLGTEAFF
>TRBJ1-1|.|TRBV14|.
TGTGCCAGCAGCCAAGGCGGATGGCCGGGCACTGAAGCTTTCTTT
CASSQGGWPGTEAFF
>TRBJ1-2|.|TRBV4-3|.
TGCGCCAGCAGCCTCCAGCGAGGGTATCAGAGTAACTATGGCTACACCTTC
CASSLQRGYQSNYGYTF
>TRBJ1-2|.|TRBV13|.
TGTGCCAGCAGCCATAGACAGGACTTC
CASSHRQDF
>TRBJ1-5|few|TRBV7-8|TRBD1
TGTGCCAGCAGCGTAGACAGGGGAGATCAGCCCCAGCATTTT
CASSVDRGDQPQHF
>TRBJ2-1|.|TRBV3-1/TRBV3-2|TRBD2
TGTGCCAGCAGTCATAGCGGGGGGGCCCACAATGAGCAGTTCTTC
CASSHSGGAHNEQFF
>TRBJ2-7|.|TRBV11-3|.
TGTGCCAGCAGCTTTGGGGCCCAGGGGGGCTACGAGCAGTACTTC
CASSFGAQGGYEQYF
>TRBJ2-7|.|TRBV5-4|.
TGTGCCAGCAGCTTGGACAGGTACGAGCAGTACTTC
CASSLDRYEQYF
>TRBJ2-7|.|TRBV27|TRBD1
TGTGCCAGCCAGAGCCGGACAGGGCTGTCCTACGAGCAGTACTTC
CASQSRTGLSYEQYF
>TRBJ1-1|once|TRBV7-9|TRBD1
TGTGCCAGCAGGAAGACAGGGGGCGGAGGGGCTGAAGCTTTCTTT
CASRKTGGGGAEAFF
>TRBJ1-5|few|TRBV3-1/TRBV3-2|.
TGTGCCAGCAGCCAAGGGGGGGGGCGTATGGCCCAGCATTTT
CASSQGGGRMAQHF
>TRBJ1-6|.|TRBV7-9|.
TGTGCCAGCAGCCCTACTACAGGCGATTCACCCCTCCACTTT
CASSPTTGDSPLHF
>TRBJ1-2|.|TRBV5-4|.
TGTGCCAGCAGCGGGAAGGGGAACTATGGCTACACCTTC
CASSGKGNYGYTF
>TRBJ1-1|.|TRBV7-2|.
TGTGCCAGCAGCAACACTCACAGGGTTAAGGACACTGAAGCTTTCTTT
CASSNTHRVKDTEAFF
>TRBJ1-5|.|TRBV12-3/TRBV12-4|.
TGTGCCAGCAGTTACGCAGGGCCCCAGCATTTT
CASSYAGPQHF
>TRBJ2-3|.|TRBV27|.
TGTGCCAGCAGTTTAAGGCGGTTGAACCCAACAGATACGCAGTATTTT
CASSLRRLNPTDTQYF
>TRBJ2-7|.|TRBV6-5|.
TGTGCCATCGACAGAGCATCCTACGAGCAGTACTTC
CAIDRASYEQYF
>TRBJ2-2|.|TRBV5-5|.
TGTGCCAGCAGCACTCGGTCCATCACCGGGGAGCTGTTTTTT
CASSTRSITGELFF
>TRBJ1-6|.|TRBV20-1|.
TGCAGTGCTAGTTCGCAGGGATTCTCCTATAATTCACCCCTCCACTTT
CSASSQGFSYNSPLHF
>TRBJ2-1|.|TRBV3-1/TRBV3-2|.
TGTGCCAGCAGCCCTCCCCCGCAGGGCCACAATGAGCAGTTCTTC
CASSPPPQGHNEQFF
>TRBJ2-7|.|TRBV5-4|TRBD1
TGTGCCAGCAGCCGCAAAGGGACAGGGGCCGAATACGAGCAGTACTTC
CASSRKGTGAEYEQYF
>TRBJ2-2|.|TRBV18|.
TGTGCCAGCTCACCACGAGTTCAGGCTTCGAACACCGGGGAGCTGTTTTTT
CASSPRVQASNTGELFF
>TRBJ1-2|.|TRBV19|.
TGTGCCAGTAGTATAGGGGAGAACTATGGCTACACCTTC
CASSIGENYGYTF
>TRBJ1-4|.|TRBV11-3|TRBD1
TGTGCCAGCAGCCCGGACAGGGGAGGTGAAAAACTGTTTTTT
CASSPDRGGEKLFF
>TRBJ2-2|.|TRBV3-1/TRBV3-2|.
TGTGCCAGCAGACTCGCCGGGGAGCTGTTTTTT
CASRLAGELFF
>TRBJ2-6|.|TRBV18|.
TGTGCCAGCTCACCACAACTAGCAGGGAGCTCTGGGGCCAACGTCCTGACTTTC
CASSPQLAGSSGANVLTF
>TRBJ1-2|once|TRBV11-3|.
TGTGCCAGCAGCCCCGGGACATTCTATGGCTACACCTTC
CASSPGTFYGYTF
>TRBJ1-1|.|TRBV10-3|.
TGTGCCACCGGACAACCGAACACTGAAGCTTTCTTT
CATGQPNTEAFF
>TRBJ2-2|.|TRBV19|.
TGTGCCAGTAGTATAGGGGACGGGGGTGCCGGGGAGCTGTTTTTT
CASSIGDGGAGELFF
>TRBJ1-5|.|TRBV7-2|.
TGTGCCAGCAGCCGTGAGTATAGCAATCAGCCCCAGCATTTT
CASSREYSNQPQHF
>TRBJ1-5|.|TRBV2|.
TGTGCCTGCCGGAGTCCCAATCAGCCCCAGCATTTT
CACRSPNQPQHF
>TRBJ1-1|.|TRBV4-1|TRBD1
TGCGCCAGCAGCCGGACAGGGGCGAACACTGAAGCTTTCTTT
CASSRTGANTEAFF
>TRBJ2-7|.|TRBV7-8|.
TGTGCCAGCAGCTTAGTACGGCAGGGTCGCAACGAGCAGTACTTC
CASSLVRQGRNEQYF
>TRBJ1-6|.|TRBV5-4|.
TGTGCCAGCAGCTTGAGGACAATAAATAATTCACCCCTCCACTTT
CASSLRTINNSPLHF
>TRBJ2-5|.|TRBV3-1/TRBV3-2|.
TGTGCCAGCAGCCAAGTGCGGTGGACCCAGTACTTC
CASSQVRWTQYF
>TRBJ1-2|.|TRBV5-4|.
TGTGCCAGCAGCTTGGTACGGGACTATGGCTACACCTTC
CASSLVRDYGYTF
>TRBJ2-7|.|TRBV11-3|.
TGTGCCAGCAGCTTACGACAAACCTACGAGCAGTACTTC
CASSLRQTYEQYF
>TRBJ2-5|once|TRBV7-3|.
TGTGCCAGCAGCCTCCAACACAAAGAGACCCAGTACTTC
CASSLQHKETQYF
>TRBJ2-2|few|TRBV3-1/TRBV3-2|.
TGTGCCAGCAGCCATCGGGCGGGGACGAACACCGGGGAGCTGTTTTTT
CASSHRAGTNTGELFF
>TRBJ1-1|once|TRBV29-1|.
TGCAGCGTTGATAAGGCTGGCGGCGCTGAAGCTTTCTTT
CSVDKAGGAEAFF
>TRBJ2-1|once|TRBV7-8|.
TGTGCCCTGGTGGCCAACACGGACGGGGACAATGAGCAGTTCTTC
CALVANTDGDNEQFF
>TRBJ1-3|.|TRBV4-1|.
TGCGCCAGCAGCCAAGTTCGGGGTACTGGAAACACCATATATTTT
CASSQVRGTGNTIYF
>TRBJ2-3|.|TRBV5-1|TRBD1
TGCGCCAGCAGCGAAGGATCCACCGGGACAGGGGGCGAAGGTACGCAGTATTTT
CASSEGSTGTGGEGTQYF
>TRBJ2-7|.|TRBV20-1|TRBD1
TGCAGTGCTAGTGGGACAGGGGGATCTTACGAGCAGTACTTC
CSASGTGGSYEQYF
>TRBJ1-1|.|TRBV3-1/TRBV3-2|.
TGTGCCAGCAGCCCAGACGGGGGGGGAGCTTTCTTT
CASSPDGGGAFF
>TRBJ1-4|once|TRBV28|.
TGTGCCAGCAGTTCACGGGGAAAACTGTTTTTT
CASSSRGKLFF
>TRBJ1-6|.|TRBV21-1|.
TGTGCCAGCAGCTTCCGGGACACTGATTCACCCCTCCACTTT
CASSFRDTDSPLHF
>TRBJ1-2|.|TRBV6-4|TRBD1
TGTGCCAGCAGTGAATCCGGGACAGGGGGCTACACCTTC
CASSESGTGGYTF
>TRBJ2-5|.|TRBV2|TRBD2
TGTGCCAGCAGTGAAACGACTAGCGGGGGTGAGACCCAGTACTTC
CASSETTSGGETQYF
>TRBJ2-7|.|TRBV5-1|TRBD2
TGCGCCAGCAGCCCAGGCGGGAGGACAGCTTACGAGCAGTACTTC
CASSPGGRTAYEQYF
>TRBJ1-1|.|TRBV7-9|TRBD1
TGTGCCAGCAGCCTAAGGACAGGGACTGAAGCTTTCTTT
CASSLRTGTEAFF
>TRBJ1-1|.|TRBV6-5|.
TGTGCCAGCAGCCTAGAAATGAACACTGAAGCTTTCTTT
CASSLEMNTEAFF
>TRBJ2-7|once|TRBV18|.
TGTGCCAGCTCACCGTCTCCCTACGAGCAGTACTTC
CASSPSPYEQYF
>TRBJ2-2|.|TRBV20-1|.
TGCAGTGCTAGTAATCGCCTAGACACCGGGGAGCTGTTTTTT
CSASNRLDTGELFF